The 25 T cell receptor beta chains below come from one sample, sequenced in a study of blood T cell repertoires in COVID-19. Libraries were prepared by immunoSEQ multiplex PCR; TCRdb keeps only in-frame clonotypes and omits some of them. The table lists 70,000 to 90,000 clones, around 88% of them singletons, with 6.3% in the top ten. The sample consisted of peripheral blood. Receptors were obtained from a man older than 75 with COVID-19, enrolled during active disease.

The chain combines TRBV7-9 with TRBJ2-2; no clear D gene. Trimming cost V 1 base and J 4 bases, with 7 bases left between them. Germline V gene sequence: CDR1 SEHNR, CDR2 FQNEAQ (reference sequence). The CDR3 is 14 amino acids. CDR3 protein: CASSLGVRTGELFF. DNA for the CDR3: TGTGCCAGCAGCTTAGGAGTCCGCACCGGGGAGCTGTTTTTT.

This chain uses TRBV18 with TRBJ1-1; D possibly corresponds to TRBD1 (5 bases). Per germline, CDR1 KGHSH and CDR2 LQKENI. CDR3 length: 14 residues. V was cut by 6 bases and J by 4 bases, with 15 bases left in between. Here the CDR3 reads CASSLNGGGTEAFF. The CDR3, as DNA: TGTGCCAGCTCCTTGAACGGGGGAGGCACTGAAGCTTTCTTT.

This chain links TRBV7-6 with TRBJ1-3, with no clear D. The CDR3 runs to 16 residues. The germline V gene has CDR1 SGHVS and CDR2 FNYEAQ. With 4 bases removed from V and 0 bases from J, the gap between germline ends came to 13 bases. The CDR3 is CASSSQQTYSGNTIYF. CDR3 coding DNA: TGTGCCAGCAGCTCACAACAGACCTACTCTGGAAACACCATATATTTT. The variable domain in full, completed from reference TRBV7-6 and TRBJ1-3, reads GAGVSQSPRYKVTKRGQDVALRCDPISGHVSLYWYRQALGQGPEFLTYFNYEAQQDKSGLPNDRFSAERPEGSISTLTIQRTEQRDSAMYRCASSSQQTYSGNTIYFGEGSWLTVV.

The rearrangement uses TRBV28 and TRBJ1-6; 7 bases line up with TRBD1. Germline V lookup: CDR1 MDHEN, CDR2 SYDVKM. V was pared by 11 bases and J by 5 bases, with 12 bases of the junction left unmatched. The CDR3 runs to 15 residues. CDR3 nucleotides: TGTGCCGTCGGACAGGCGGGGTTTGATAATTCACCCCTCCACTTT. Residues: CAVGQAGFDNSPLHF.

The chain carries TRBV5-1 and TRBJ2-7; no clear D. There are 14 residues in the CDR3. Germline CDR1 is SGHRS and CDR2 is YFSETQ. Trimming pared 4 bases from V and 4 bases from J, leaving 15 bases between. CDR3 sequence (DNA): TGCGCCAGCAGCCCCGGGTCGCCTCTATACGAGCAGTACTTC. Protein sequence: CASSPGSPLYEQYF.

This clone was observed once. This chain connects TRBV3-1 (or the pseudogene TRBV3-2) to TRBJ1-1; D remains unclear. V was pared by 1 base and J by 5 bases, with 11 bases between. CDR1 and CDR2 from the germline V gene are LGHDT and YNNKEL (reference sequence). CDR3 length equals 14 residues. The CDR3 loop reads CASSQGSAGTEAFF. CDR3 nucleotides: TGTGCCAGCAGCCAAGGCTCCGCAGGAACTGAAGCTTTCTTT.

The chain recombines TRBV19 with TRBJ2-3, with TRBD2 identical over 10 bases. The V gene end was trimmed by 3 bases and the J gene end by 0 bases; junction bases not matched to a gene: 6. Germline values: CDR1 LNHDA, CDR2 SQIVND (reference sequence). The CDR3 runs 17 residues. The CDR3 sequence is CASSISPSGGSTDTQYF. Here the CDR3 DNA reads TGTGCCAGTAGTATTTCCCCTAGCGGGGGTAGCACAGATACGCAGTATTTT.

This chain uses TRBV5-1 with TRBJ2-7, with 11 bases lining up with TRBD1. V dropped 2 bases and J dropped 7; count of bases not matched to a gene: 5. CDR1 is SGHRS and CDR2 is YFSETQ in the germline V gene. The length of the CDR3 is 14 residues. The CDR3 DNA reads TGCGCCAGCAGCTTAGGACAGGGGGCGTTTGAGCAGTACTTC. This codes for CASSLGQGAFEQYF. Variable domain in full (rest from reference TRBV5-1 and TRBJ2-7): KAGVTQTPRYLIKTRGQQVTLSCSPISGHRSVSWYQQTPGQGLQFLFEYFSETQRNKGNFPGRFSGRQFSNSRSEMNVSTLELGDSALYLCASSLGQGAFEQYFGPGTRLTVT.

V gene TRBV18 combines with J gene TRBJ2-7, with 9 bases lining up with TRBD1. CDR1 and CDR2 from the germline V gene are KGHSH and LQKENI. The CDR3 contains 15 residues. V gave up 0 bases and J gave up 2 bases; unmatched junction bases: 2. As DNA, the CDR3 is TGTGCCAGCTCACCACCGGGACAGGGAGCCTACGAGCAGTACTTC. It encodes CASSPPGQGAYEQYF.

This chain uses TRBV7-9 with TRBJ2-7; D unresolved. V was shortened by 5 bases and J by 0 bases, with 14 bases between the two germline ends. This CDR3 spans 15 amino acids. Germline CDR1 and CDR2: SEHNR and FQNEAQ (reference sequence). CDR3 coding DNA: TGTGCCAGCAGCCCAGACATGGGCAGCTCCTACGAGCAGTACTTC. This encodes CASSPDMGSSYEQYF.

CDR3 region: CASSEAFRGGDGYTF. CDR3 nucleotides: TGTGCCAGCAGTGAAGCCTTCCGGGGGGGCGATGGCTACACCTTC. The rearrangement uses TRBV6-1 and TRBJ1-2; D perhaps matches TRBD1 (6 bases). CDR3 length: 15 amino acids. Trimming shortened V by 0 bases and J by 6 bases, and 14 bases separated the two germline ends. The germline CDR1 and CDR2 sequences are MNHNS and SASEGT.

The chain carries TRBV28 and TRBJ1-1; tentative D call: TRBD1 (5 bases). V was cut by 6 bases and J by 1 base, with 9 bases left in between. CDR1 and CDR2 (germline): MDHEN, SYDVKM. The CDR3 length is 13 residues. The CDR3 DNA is TGTGCCAGCAGAATACAGGAGAACACTGAAGCTTTCTTT. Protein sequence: CASRIQENTEAFF.

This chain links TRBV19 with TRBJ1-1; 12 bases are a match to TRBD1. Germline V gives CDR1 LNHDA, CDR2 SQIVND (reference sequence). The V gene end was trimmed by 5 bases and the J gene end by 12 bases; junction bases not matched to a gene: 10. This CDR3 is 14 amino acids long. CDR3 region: CASSPPGQGAKTFF. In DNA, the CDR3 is TGTGCCAGTAGTCCCCCGGGACAGGGGGCGAAAACTTTCTTT.

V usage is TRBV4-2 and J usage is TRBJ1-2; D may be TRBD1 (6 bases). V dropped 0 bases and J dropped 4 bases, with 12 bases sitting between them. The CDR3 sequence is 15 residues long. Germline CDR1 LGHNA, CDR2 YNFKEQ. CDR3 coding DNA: TGTGCCAGCAGCCAAGAGAGGGGGAACAGCTATGGCTACACCTTC. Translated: CASSQERGNSYGYTF.

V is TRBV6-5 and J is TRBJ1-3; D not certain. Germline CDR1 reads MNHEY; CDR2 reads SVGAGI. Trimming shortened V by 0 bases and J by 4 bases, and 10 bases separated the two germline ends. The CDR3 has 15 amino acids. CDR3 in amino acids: CASSYSRSLGNTIYF. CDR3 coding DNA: TGTGCCAGCAGTTACTCGCGCTCCCTCGGAAACACCATATATTTT.

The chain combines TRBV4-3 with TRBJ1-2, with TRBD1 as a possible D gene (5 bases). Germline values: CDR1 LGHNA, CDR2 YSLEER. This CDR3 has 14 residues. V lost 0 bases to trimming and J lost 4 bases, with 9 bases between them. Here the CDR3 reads CASSQDSGTYGYTF. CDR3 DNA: TGCGCCAGCAGCCAAGATAGCGGGACCTATGGCTACACCTTC.

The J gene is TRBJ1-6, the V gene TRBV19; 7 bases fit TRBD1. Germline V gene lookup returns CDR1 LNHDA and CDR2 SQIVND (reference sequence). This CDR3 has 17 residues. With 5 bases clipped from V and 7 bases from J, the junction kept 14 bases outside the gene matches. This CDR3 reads CASSPSDRVIGNSPLHF. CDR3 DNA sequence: TGTGCCAGTAGTCCCAGTGACAGGGTGATTGGGAATTCACCCCTCCACTTT.

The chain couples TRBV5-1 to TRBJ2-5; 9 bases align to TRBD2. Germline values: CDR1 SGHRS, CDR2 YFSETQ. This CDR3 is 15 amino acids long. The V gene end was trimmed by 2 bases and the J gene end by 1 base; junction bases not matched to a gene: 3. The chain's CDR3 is CASSLRAGGQETQYF. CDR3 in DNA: TGCGCCAGCAGCTTACGAGCGGGGGGCCAAGAGACCCAGTACTTC.

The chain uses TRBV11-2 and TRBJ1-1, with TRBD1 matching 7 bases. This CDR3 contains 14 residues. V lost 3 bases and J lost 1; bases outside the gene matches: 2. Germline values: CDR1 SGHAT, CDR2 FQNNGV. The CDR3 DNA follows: TGTGCCAGCAGCTTGAACAGGGGGAACACTGAAGCTTTCTTT. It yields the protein CASSLNRGNTEAFF. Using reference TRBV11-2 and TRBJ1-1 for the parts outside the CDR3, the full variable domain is EAGVAQSPRYKIIEKRQSVAFWCNPISGHATLYWYQQILGQGPKLLIQFQNNGVVDDSQLPKDRFSAERLKGVDSTLKIQPAKLEDSAVYLCASSLNRGNTEAFFGQGTRLTVV.

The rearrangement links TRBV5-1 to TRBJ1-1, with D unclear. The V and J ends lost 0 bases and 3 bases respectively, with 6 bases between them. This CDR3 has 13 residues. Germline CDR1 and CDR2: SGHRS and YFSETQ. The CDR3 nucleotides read TGCGCCAGCAGCTTGGGCAGCGACACTGAAGCTTTCTTT. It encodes CASSLGSDTEAFF.

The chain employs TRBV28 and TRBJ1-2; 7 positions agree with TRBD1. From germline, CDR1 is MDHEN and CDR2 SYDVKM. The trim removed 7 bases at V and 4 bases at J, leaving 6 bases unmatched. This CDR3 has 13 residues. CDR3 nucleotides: TGTGCCAGCAAGGAGGGGGCGGGCTATGGCTACACCTTC. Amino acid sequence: CASKEGAGYGYTF.

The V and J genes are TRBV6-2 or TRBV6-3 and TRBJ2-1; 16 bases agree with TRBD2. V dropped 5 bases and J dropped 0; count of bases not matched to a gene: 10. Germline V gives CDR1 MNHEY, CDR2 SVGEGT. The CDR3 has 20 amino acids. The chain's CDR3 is CASSEVPGLAGGSSYNEQFF. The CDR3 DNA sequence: TGTGCCAGCAGTGAGGTACCGGGACTAGCGGGGGGGAGCTCCTACAATGAGCAGTTCTTC.

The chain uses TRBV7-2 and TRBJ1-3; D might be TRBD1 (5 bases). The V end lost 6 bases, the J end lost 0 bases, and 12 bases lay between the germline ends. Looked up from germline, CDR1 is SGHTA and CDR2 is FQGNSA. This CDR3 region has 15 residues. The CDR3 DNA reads TGTGCCAGCAGTCCAGGGAAGTTCTCTGGAAACACCATATATTTT. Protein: CASSPGKFSGNTIYF.

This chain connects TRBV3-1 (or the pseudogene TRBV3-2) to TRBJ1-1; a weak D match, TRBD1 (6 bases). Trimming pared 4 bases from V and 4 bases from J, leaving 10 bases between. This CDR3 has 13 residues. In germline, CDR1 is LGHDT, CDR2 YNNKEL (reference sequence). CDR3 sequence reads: CASSPEGGTEAFF. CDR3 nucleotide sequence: TGTGCCAGCAGCCCAGAGGGGGGCACTGAAGCTTTCTTT.

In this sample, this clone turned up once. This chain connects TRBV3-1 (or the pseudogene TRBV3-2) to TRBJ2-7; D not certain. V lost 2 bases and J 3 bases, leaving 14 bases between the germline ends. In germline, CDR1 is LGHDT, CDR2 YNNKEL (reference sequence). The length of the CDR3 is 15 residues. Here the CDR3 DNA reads TGTGCCAGCAGCCAAATGGTGGCGGCGGACTACGAGCAGTACTTC. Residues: CASSQMVAADYEQYF.